This record covers a single TCR beta chain. A read error may produce the germline difference seen at one junction end. Measured with immunoSEQ multiplex PCR; TCRdb has only the in-frame clones, and not every one. The table has 150,000 or so clones, 90% to 95% seen once. The sample belongs to a study of control samples from healthy donors and cancer patients. This CDR3 comprises 14 residues. The germline V gene has CDR1 SGDLS and CDR2 YYNGEE. This TCR was sampled from a man in his forties or fifties in good health. The gene calls are TRBV9 and TRBJ1-3; D uncertain. Sequenced sample: blood. DNA for the CDR3: TGTGTCAGCAGCGTAGGAGGATTAGGAAACACCATATATTTT. Translated, it gives CVSSVGGLGNTIYF.